The present entry profiles one T cell receptor (beta chain) with its context. Treatment of the sample: randomized to nivolumab then ipilimumab (arm A) or the reverse (arm B). This entry belongs to a study of sequential checkpoint blockade in melanoma. V was clipped by 0 bases and J by 3 bases; unmatched bases: 11. CDR1 and CDR2 (germline): MNHGY, SAAAGT. This CDR3 region has 19 residues. Method: immunoSEQ multiplex PCR; TCRdb's copy keeps in-frame clones and lacks some. The sample holds roughly 5,400 clones, roughly 26% seen once. The clonotype originates from a human donor with melanoma. The specimen comprised tumor tissue (inferred from file names), sampled from a patient given nivolumab and ipilimumab in sequence. The chain combines TRBV6-8 with TRBJ1-2; 12 bases align to TRBD1. CDR3 residues: CASSYSPSWDRGLYYGYTF. For the CDR3, the DNA is TGTGCCAGCAGTTACTCGCCCTCCTGGGACAGGGGGCTTTACTATGGCTACACCTTC.